The 23 T cell receptor beta chains given below trace back to one sample, sequenced in a study of yellow fever vaccine responses in identical twins. TCRdb fed the RT-PCR reads into MiXCR, producing one record per CDR3 protein. The top ten hold roughly 2% of the sample, which has more than 15,000 distinct CDR3 sequences, 65% to 75% seen once. Sequences were derived from T cells from blood (PBMCs), unsorted or a sorted subset (not recorded which), sampled before or after yellow fever vaccination (not recorded which). The receptors originated from a woman aged 18 to 35 who received the yellow fever vaccine.

This chain joins TRBV18 and TRBJ1-2; TRBD1 matches 10 bases. This CDR3 region has 16 residues. V trimming: 3 bases; J trimming: 3 bases; junction bases outside the gene matches: 7. Germline V lookup: CDR1 KGHSH, CDR2 LQKENI. The CDR3 DNA follows: TGTGCCAGCTCACCCTCGACAGGGGGCGGGTACTATGGCTACACCTTC. This gives the protein CASSPSTGGGYYGYTF.

V is TRBV14 and J is TRBJ2-5; D is unclear. The CDR3 has 14 amino acids. The V end was cut by 1 base, the J end by 5 bases, with 11 bases between. Germline CDR1 reads SGHDN; CDR2 reads FVKESK. This CDR3 reads CASSQGARSETQYF. The DNA for the CDR3 is TGTGCCAGCAGCCAAGGGGCGCGGTCGGAGACCCAGTACTTC.

The chain is built from TRBV11-3 and TRBJ2-3, with 14 bases aligning to TRBD2. Germline CDR1 and CDR2: SGHNT and YENEEA. V lost 5 bases, J lost 5 bases, and 12 bases stayed unmatched. This CDR3 is 18 amino acids long. CDR3 sequence: CASSPGLAGELLKDTQYF. The CDR3 DNA reads as TGTGCCAGCAGCCCGGGACTAGCGGGAGAGCTATTAAAAGATACGCAGTATTTT.

The J gene is TRBJ2-7, the V gene TRBV5-1; 8 bases are shared with TRBD2. Germline V gene sequence: CDR1 SGHRS, CDR2 YFSETQ. The CDR3 is made up of 15 amino acids. The J segment lost 2 bases and the V segment lost 0 bases, leaving 4 bases of the junction unmatched. The CDR3 is CASSLVSGDPYEQYF. CDR3 coding DNA: TGCGCCAGCAGCTTGGTTAGCGGGGACCCCTACGAGCAGTACTTC.

This chain connects TRBV2 to TRBJ1-1; TRBD1 might be the D (6 bases). In germline, CDR1 is SNHLY, CDR2 FYNNEI. Trimming removed 6 bases at V and 0 bases at J, with 17 bases between. The CDR3 runs 16 residues. The CDR3 region is CASRSPDSSLNTEAFF. The CDR3 DNA reads TGTGCCAGCAGATCCCCGGACAGCTCACTGAACACTGAAGCTTTCTTT.

This sequence joins TRBV21-1 and TRBJ2-1. TRBV21-1 constitutes a pseudogene. This CDR3 spans 18 amino acids. CDR3 nucleotides: TGTGCCAGCAGCAATGGTGTAGGGAAGTCAAAAGAAAACAATGAGCAGTTCTTC. It is translated as CASSNGVGKSKENNEQFF.

CDR3 in amino acids: CASRSGANYGYTF. The CDR3 bases are TGTGCCAGTCGGTCTGGAGCTAACTATGGCTACACCTTC. The chain links TRBV9 to TRBJ1-2; the D is unclear. V was pared by 8 bases and J by 0 bases, with 11 bases between. In germline, CDR1 is SGDLS, CDR2 YYNGEE. This CDR3 is built from 13 residues.

V is TRBV2 and J is TRBJ1-1; no reliable D call. CDR1 and CDR2 (germline): SNHLY, FYNNEI. This CDR3 is 10 amino acids long. Trimming cost V 6 bases and J 3 bases, with 2 bases left between them. CDR3 nucleotides: TGTGCCAGCAGGTACACTGAAGCTTTCTTT. Its protein product is CASRYTEAFF. Full variable domain (missing parts from reference TRBV2 and TRBJ1-1): EPEVTQTPSHQVTQMGQEVILRCVPISNHLYFYWYRQILGQKVEFLVSFYNNEISEKSEIFDDQFSVERPDGSNFTLKIRSTKLEDSAMYFCASRYTEAFFGQGTRLTVV.

This clonotype was counted a few times. The chain employs TRBV7-7 and TRBJ2-5; D is undetermined. CDR1 and CDR2 from the germline V gene are SSHAT and FNYEAQ (reference sequence). This CDR3 is 15 amino acids long. The ends were cut back, 0 bases at V and 7 bases at J, with 15 bases in the middle. The CDR3: CASSLASSKGGTQYF. The CDR3 nucleotides read TGTGCCAGCAGCTTAGCGAGCTCCAAAGGTGGGACCCAGTACTTC.

This chain links TRBV9 with TRBJ2-3; 9 nucleotides match TRBD2. Trimming took 2 bases from V and 4 from J; bases not matched to a gene: 5. Germline CDR1 and CDR2: SGDLS and YYNGEE. CDR3 length equals 15 residues. CDR3 protein: CASSVGGGAADTQYF. In DNA form, the CDR3 reads TGTGCCAGCAGCGTTGGCGGGGGGGCCGCAGATACGCAGTATTTT.

J is TRBJ2-1 and V is TRBV24-1; a weak D match, TRBD1 (6 bases). The CDR3 sequence is 14 residues long. Looked up from germline, CDR1 is KGHDR and CDR2 is SFDVKD. The V gene lost 0 bases and the J gene lost 9 bases, with 11 bases spanning the gap. The CDR3 DNA is TGTGCCACCAGTGATTTGCAGGGGAGCGTTGAGCAGTTCTTC. Translating it yields CATSDLQGSVEQFF.

This clonotype was found a few times. This chain connects TRBV28 to TRBJ2-1; D gene unclear. V lost 8 bases and J 6 bases, leaving 11 bases between the germline ends. This CDR3 comprises 12 residues. Looked up from germline, CDR1 is MDHEN and CDR2 is SYDVKM. The CDR3 sequence is CASLSTTNEQFF. CDR3 sequence (DNA): TGTGCCAGCCTATCTACTACCAATGAGCAGTTCTTC. Using reference TRBV28 and TRBJ2-1 for the parts outside the CDR3, the full variable domain is DVKVTQSSRYLVKRTGEKVFLECVQDMDHENMFWYRQDPGLGLRLIYFSYDVKMKEKGDIPEGYSVSREKKERFSLILESASTNQTSMYLCASLSTTNEQFFGPGTRLTVL.

For the CDR3, the DNA is TGTGCCAGCAGCGGGGGGGTGAACACTGAAGCTTTCTTT. Protein product: CASSGGVNTEAFF. V and J are TRBV7-8 and TRBJ1-1; possibly TRBD1 for D (5 bases). Germline values: CDR1 SGHVS, CDR2 FQNEAQ. The CDR3 contains 13 residues. With 5 bases removed from V and 0 bases from J, the gap between germline ends came to 7 bases.

V and J are TRBV13 and TRBJ2-2; TRBD2 matches 9 bases. This CDR3 is 16 amino acids long. Looked up from germline, CDR1 is PRHDT and CDR2 is FYEKMQ (reference sequence). Germline trimming cut 5 bases from V and 3 bases from J; bases unmatched to any gene: 7. The CDR3 region has the DNA TGTGCCAGCAGCGCCCGACTAGCGGACTACACCGGGGAGCTGTTTTTT. Translation gives CASSARLADYTGELFF. The full variable domain, in which reference TRBV13 and TRBJ2-2 provide the parts outside the CDR3, is AAGVIQSPRHLIKEKRETATLKCYPIPRHDTVYWYQQGPGQDPQFLISFYEKMQSDKGSIPDRFSAQQFSDYHSELNMSSLELGDSALYFCASSARLADYTGELFFGEGSRLTVL.

This chain connects TRBV23-1 to TRBJ2-2; TRBD2 might be the D (5 bases). TRBV23-1 is an ORF, and what it does is uncertain. V lost 2 bases and J lost 3, with 10 bases in between. The CDR3 is 15 amino acids. CDR3 protein: CASSQEGWDTGELFF. CDR3 sequence (DNA): TGCGCCAGCAGTCAAGAGGGCTGGGACACCGGGGAGCTGTTTTTT.

The J gene is TRBJ1-1, the V gene TRBV27; D unclear. Germline loops: CDR1 MNHEY, CDR2 SMNVEV (reference sequence). CDR3 length: 15 amino acids. Trimming took off 6 bases at V and 2 bases at J, with 16 bases between the two ends. CDR3 loop: CASRKAGFRNTEAFF. The CDR3 DNA follows: TGTGCCAGCAGAAAAGCCGGGTTCCGTAACACTGAAGCTTTCTTT.

This sequence joins TRBV28 and TRBJ1-3, with 7 bases fitting TRBD1. The CDR3 length is 15 residues. V dropped 4 bases and J dropped 1; count of bases not matched to a gene: 4. Germline V gene lookup returns CDR1 MDHEN and CDR2 SYDVKM. Written as DNA, the CDR3 is TGTGCCAGCAGTTCCGGGACAGCGTCTGGAAACACCATATATTTT. Translating gives CASSSGTASGNTIYF. Complete variable domain (other parts from reference TRBV28 and TRBJ1-3): DVKVTQSSRYLVKRTGEKVFLECVQDMDHENMFWYRQDPGLGLRLIYFSYDVKMKEKGDIPEGYSVSREKKERFSLILESASTNQTSMYLCASSSGTASGNTIYFGEGSWLTVV.

The table lists this clonotype with a few counts. The rearrangement joins TRBV12-3 or TRBV12-4 to TRBJ1-3; D uncertain. Trimming removed 3 bases from V and 0 bases from J, with 9 bases in between. The CDR3 spans 15 residues. This CDR3 is CASSFLGSSGNTIYF. The CDR3 nucleotides read TGTGCCAGCAGTTTCCTCGGGAGCTCTGGAAACACCATATATTTT.

This clonotype was recorded once. The J gene is TRBJ2-1, the V gene TRBV12-3 or TRBV12-4, with unresolved D. The length of the CDR3 is 11 residues. Trimming left V 6 bases short and J 8 bases short, with 8 bases between. The DNA for the CDR3 is TGTGCCAGCAGGATAAGTTATGAGCAGTTCTTC. Its protein is CASRISYEQFF.

This chain uses TRBV24-1 with TRBJ2-2, with D perhaps assigned TRBD1 or TRBD2 (5 bases each). V shed 5 bases and J shed 3 bases, with 9 bases lying between them. The CDR3 is 14 residues long. CDR1 and CDR2 (germline): KGHDR, SFDVKD. CDR3 sequence reads: CATSVGTDTGELFF. The CDR3 nucleotides read TGTGCCACCAGTGTGGGGACGGACACCGGGGAGCTGTTTTTT.

This chain uses TRBV2 with TRBJ2-5, with 8 bases aligning to TRBD2. The junction had 7 bases not matched to a gene; V was cut back by 6 bases and J by 1 base. There are 15 residues in the CDR3. The germline V gene has CDR1 SNHLY and CDR2 FYNNEI. CDR3 nucleotide sequence: TGTGCCAGCAGGGCCCAGGGACTAGGCCAAGAGACCCAGTACTTC. Encoded protein: CASRAQGLGQETQYF. Complete variable domain (other parts from reference TRBV2 and TRBJ2-5): EPEVTQTPSHQVTQMGQEVILRCVPISNHLYFYWYRQILGQKVEFLVSFYNNEISEKSEIFDDQFSVERPDGSNFTLKIRSTKLEDSAMYFCASRAQGLGQETQYFGPGTRLLVL.

The chain employs TRBV29-1 and TRBJ1-1; D gene uncertain. This CDR3 has 11 amino acids. Germline CDR1 is SQVTM and CDR2 is ANQGSEA. The ends were cut back, 0 bases at V and 7 bases at J, with 6 bases in the middle. The CDR3 DNA is TGCAGCGTTGAAGATCTCGGTGAAGCTTTCTTT. Translated: CSVEDLGEAFF.

The rearrangement links TRBV7-9 to TRBJ1-1, with TRBD1 as a possible D gene (6 bases). CDR1 SEHNR and CDR2 FQNEAQ come from the germline V gene (reference sequence). Trimming took off 5 bases at V and 1 base at J, with 14 bases between the two ends. This CDR3 contains 15 residues. The CDR3 here is CASSKKGGRNTEAFF. The CDR3 region has the DNA TGTGCCAGCAGCAAAAAGGGGGGAAGGAACACTGAAGCTTTCTTT.